Listed below are T cell receptor beta chains from one sample, sequenced in a study of T cell clusters in autoimmune cytopenias. TCRdb reprocessed the multiplex PCR reads, keeping one entry per CDR3 protein, no DNA. Its clone listing holds 5,300 or so distinct CDR3 sequences. The sequencing input was peripheral blood. These receptors were taken from a human donor with an autoimmune cytopenia or autoimmune hepatitis (not recorded which). Each CDR3 is given with its conserved first and last residue. The order of the fields is CDR3 length, V gene, clone size, J gene, CDR3 protein. Clone sizes are given selectively: once, few, many, or a class where the clone is expanded.

15	TRBV18	NA	TRBJ2-3	CASSQRSGDGDTQYF
13	TRBV6-5	NA	TRBJ1-5	CASSYSTDQPQHF
15	TRBV7-9	NA	TRBJ2-4	CASSPDVVAKNIQYF
15	TRBV19	medium-sized	TRBJ2-5	CASSIGLGQQETQYF
16	TRBV6-5	NA	TRBJ1-4	CASSLNLPGMDEKLFF
15	TRBV19	medium-sized	TRBJ1-2	CASSIGGTGGKGYTF
15	TRBV7-9	NA	TRBJ2-2	CASSFGAGSTGELFF
14	TRBV20-1	NA	TRBJ2-5	CSAKLFGGQETQYF
17	TRBV12-3/TRBV12-4	NA	TRBJ1-4	CASTLGGQGARGEKLFF
14	TRBV12-3/TRBV12-4	medium-sized	TRBJ2-7	CASSTAGRPGEQYF
14	TRBV30	medium-sized	TRBJ2-3	CAWSGQGYTDTQYF
15	TRBV20-1	NA	TRBJ1-2	CSASRGPGINYGYTF
15	TRBV6-5	NA	TRBJ2-7	CASSSRQGAAYEQYF
13	TRBV11-1	NA	TRBJ2-5	CASSSTSQETQYF
14	TRBV7-2	NA	TRBJ2-7	CASSQGLGTYEQYF
17	TRBV12-3/TRBV12-4	NA	TRBJ2-3	CASSPPTSGGGTDTQYF
15	TRBV11-2	NA	TRBJ2-3	CASSSRTSFTDTQYF
12	TRBV12-3/TRBV12-4	NA	TRBJ1-4	CASSLVGEKLFF
13	TRBV19	medium-sized	TRBJ2-7	CASSIGGHYEQYF
14	TRBV9	NA	TRBJ2-1	CASSVLGLSNEQFF
13	TRBV12-3/TRBV12-4	NA	TRBJ1-2	CASSRQGRDGYTF
12	TRBV29-1	medium-sized	TRBJ1-2	CSATGSKEGYTF
15	TRBV19	medium-sized	TRBJ2-3	CASSQTGHLTDTQYF
13	TRBV6-5	medium-sized	TRBJ1-2	CASSPGLIRGYTF
16	TRBV27	medium-sized	TRBJ2-7	CASSRGQGQGGYEQYF
17	TRBV6-1	NA	TRBJ1-1	CASSSGTGQGARAEAFF
14	TRBV19	NA	TRBJ2-7	CASSRGTGVYEQYF
14	TRBV19	NA	TRBJ1-1	CASEDRAMNTEAFF
14	TRBV5-4	medium-sized	TRBJ2-5	CASRGQGPKETQYF
16	TRBV7-6	NA	TRBJ2-6	CGSSLGGASGANVLTF
12	TRBV6-2/TRBV6-3	NA	TRBJ1-6	CATTGRYSPLHF
14	TRBV7-9	NA	TRBJ2-7	CASSSGQGAYEQYF
15	TRBV6-6	NA	TRBJ1-2	CASSEFYRTNYGYTF
14	TRBV6-6	medium-sized	TRBJ2-5	CASSLAGERETQYF
15	TRBV7-2	NA	TRBJ2-3	CASSLPGFGADTQYF